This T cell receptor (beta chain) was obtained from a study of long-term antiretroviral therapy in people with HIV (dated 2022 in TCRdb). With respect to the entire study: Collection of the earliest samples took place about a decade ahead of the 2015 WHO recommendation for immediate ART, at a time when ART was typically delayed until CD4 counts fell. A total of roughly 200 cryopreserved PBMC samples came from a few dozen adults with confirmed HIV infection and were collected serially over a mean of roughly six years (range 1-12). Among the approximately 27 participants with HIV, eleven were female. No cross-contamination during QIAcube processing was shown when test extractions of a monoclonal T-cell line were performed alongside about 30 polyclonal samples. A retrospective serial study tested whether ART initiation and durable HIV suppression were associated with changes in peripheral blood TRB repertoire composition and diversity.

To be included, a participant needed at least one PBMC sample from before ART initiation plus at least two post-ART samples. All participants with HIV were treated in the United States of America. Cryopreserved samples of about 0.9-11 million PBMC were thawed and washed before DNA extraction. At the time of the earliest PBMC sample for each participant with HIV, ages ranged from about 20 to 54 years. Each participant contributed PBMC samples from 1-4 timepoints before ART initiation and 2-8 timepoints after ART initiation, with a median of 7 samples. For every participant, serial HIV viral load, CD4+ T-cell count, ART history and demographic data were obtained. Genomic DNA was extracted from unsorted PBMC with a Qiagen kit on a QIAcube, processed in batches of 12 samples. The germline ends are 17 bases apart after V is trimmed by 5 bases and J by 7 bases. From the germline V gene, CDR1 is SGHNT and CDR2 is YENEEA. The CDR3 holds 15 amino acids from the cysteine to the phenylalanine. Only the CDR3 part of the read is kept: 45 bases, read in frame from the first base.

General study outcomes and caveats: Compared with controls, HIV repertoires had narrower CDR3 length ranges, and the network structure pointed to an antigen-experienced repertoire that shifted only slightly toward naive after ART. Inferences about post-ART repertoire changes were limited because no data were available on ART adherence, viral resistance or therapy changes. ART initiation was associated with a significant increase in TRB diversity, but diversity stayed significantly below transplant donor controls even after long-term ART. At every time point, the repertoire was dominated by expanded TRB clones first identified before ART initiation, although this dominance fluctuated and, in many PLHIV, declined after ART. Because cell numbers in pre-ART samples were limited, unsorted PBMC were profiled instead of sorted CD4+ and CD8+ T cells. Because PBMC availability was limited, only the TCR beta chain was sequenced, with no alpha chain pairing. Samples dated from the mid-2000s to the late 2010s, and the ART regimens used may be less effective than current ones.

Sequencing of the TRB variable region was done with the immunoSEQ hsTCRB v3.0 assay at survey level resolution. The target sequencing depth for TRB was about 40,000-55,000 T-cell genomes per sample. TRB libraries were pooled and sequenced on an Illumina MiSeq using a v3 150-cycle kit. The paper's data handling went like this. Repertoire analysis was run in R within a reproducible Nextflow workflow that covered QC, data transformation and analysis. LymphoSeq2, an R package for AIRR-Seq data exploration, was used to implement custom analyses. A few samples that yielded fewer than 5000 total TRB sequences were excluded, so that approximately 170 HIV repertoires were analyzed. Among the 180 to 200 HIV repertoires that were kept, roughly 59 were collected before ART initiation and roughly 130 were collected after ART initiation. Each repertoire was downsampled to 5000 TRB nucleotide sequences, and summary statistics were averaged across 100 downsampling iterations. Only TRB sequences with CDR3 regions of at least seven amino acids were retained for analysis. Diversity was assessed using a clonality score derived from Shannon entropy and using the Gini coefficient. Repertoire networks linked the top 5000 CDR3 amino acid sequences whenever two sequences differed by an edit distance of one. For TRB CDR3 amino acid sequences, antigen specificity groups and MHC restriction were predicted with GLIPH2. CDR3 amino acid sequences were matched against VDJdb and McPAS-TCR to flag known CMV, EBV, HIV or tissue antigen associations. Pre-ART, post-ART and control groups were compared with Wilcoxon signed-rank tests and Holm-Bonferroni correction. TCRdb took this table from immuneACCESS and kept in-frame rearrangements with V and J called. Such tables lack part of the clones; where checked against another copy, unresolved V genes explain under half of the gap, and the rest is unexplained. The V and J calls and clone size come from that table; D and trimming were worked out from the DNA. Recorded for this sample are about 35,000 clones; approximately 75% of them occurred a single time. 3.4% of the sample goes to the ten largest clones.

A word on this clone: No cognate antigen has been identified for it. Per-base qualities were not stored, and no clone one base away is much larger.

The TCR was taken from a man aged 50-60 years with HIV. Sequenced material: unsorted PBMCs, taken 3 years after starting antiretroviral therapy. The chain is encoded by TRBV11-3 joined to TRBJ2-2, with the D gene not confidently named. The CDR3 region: CASSRGGSTIGELFF. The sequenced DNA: TGTGCCAGCAGCCGCGGTGGGTCGACGATCGGGGAGCTGTTTTTT.